This T cell receptor beta chain was identified in a study of Graves' ophthalmopathy and Graves' hyperthyroidism. The study amplified TCR beta CDR3 regions using RNA transcripts. First-round RT-PCR used HTBI primers; second-round multiplex PCR followed. TCRdb passed the multiplex PCR reads through MiXCR, listing each CDR3 protein once. The sample has 660,000 or so distinct CDR3 sequences, about 40% seen once. On this clonotype: The antigen is undetermined.

Trimming removed 8 bases from V and 5 bases from J, with 12 bases in between. This CDR3 region has 13 residues. CDR1 is MGHDK and CDR2 is SYGVNS in the germline V gene. General study results and limits: Appearing in blood as well were most expanded thyroid clonotypes above 0.001 frequency.

Sampling around 10 ml of fresh peripheral blood provided the PBMCs. Sequenced: peripheral blood. The clonotype comes from an adult man with Graves' ophthalmopathy. The V and J genes are TRBV25-1 and TRBJ2-2; D is uncertain. The CDR3 nucleotides are TGTGCCAGCGTTGACCCCGGTACCGGGGAGCTGTTTTTT. Translation: CASVDPGTGELFF.